This T cell receptor (beta chain) was captured in a study of shared clonotypes between healthy human individuals (TCRdb year 2020). Context from the whole study: A couple of women and a few men aged 18 to 49 years were included in the cohort. For each donor, three plates each were used for CD4 naive and CD4 memory, two plates were used for CD8 naive, and one plate was used for CD8 memory. The study deeply sequenced blood TCR repertoires of roughly five healthy adults to estimate repertoire size and the extent of clonotype sharing between individuals. To increase sequencing depth and limit assay-specific biases, TCR repertoire library preparation and sequencing were carried out by different laboratories using diverse techniques. Between about 0.85 and 10 billion PBMCs per donor were obtained by leukapheresis. The investigation overall reported the following: Higher generation probabilities were observed for clonotypes shared by all four sorted-subset donors than for non-shared clonotypes. Sharing across several donors was observed for approximately 5% of naive CD4, over 3% of naive CD8, 2% to 2.5% of memory CD4, and 0.4% of memory CD8 clonotypes. Because the study included a small number of donors, the genetic and exposure-history diversity represented was limited. Even with the large sequencing depth, rarefaction of the sorted-subset datasets indicated that sequencing was incomplete. Sampling was limited to blood, and TCR repertoires in tissue likely differ from TCR repertoires in blood. Naive subsets generally had larger estimated clonotype richness than memory subsets did. Pairwise subsampling led to the expectation that sequencing depth would affect the degree of clonotype sharing among donors.

Its CDR3 holds 13 amino acids, cysteine through phenylalanine. The retained sequence is limited to the CDR3, 39 bases, with the frame set at the first base. The germline V gene (reference sequence) specifies MNHEY as CDR1 and SMNVEV as CDR2. After removal of 6 bases from V and 1 base from J, the junction retains 3 bases not matched to a gene. CD8 naive samples were CD45RO-negative cells positively selected for CCR7, giving a CD45RA+CCR7+ population that excluded TemRA cells. The donors were healthy, HIV-negative adults who had no recently reported acute infections or vaccinations. Every donor was a Caucasian adult residing in Nashville, Tennessee, USA. After blood collection by leukapheresis, PBMCs were isolated using Ficoll-Histopaque density gradient centrifugation and then cryopreserved in the vapor phase of liquid nitrogen. Analytical flow cytometry was used to check the purity and quantity of each magnetically sorted T cell population. Genomic DNA was isolated from every sorted fraction and measured by UV absorbance on a Nanodrop 2000c.

Using the deep immunoSEQ assay, TCR CDR3 regions were amplified from genomic DNA by multiplex PCR. For each cell subset, the extracted genomic DNA was distributed evenly across all wells of several immunoSEQ 96-well plates, and each plate served as one replicate. For sorted subsets, around 200 ng genomic DNA, equal to 30,000 to 35,000 T cell genomes, was loaded into each replicate PCR. Purified libraries were measured with a Qubit 3.0 fluorometer, size-checked on a Bioanalyzer 2100, and measured again with the KAPA Library Quantification kit. Each immunoSEQ 96-well plate was sequenced on its own single-read 150-cycle Illumina NextSeq 550 flow cell. The published analysis was carried out like this. Because the immunoSEQ output included only junctional sequences and no quality scores, the filtering could not be the same as the filtering used for full-length reads. To assign V/J genes and CDR3, sequences were annotated against IMGT germline references using PyIR, a Python wrapper for IgBLAST v1.9. Reads with weak V/J assignments (E-value above 1e-6), missing CDR3, stop codons, out-of-frame junctions, or ambiguous translated residues were removed. V3J clonotypes were defined as sequences sharing the same inferred V gene, J gene, and CDR3 amino acid sequence. Percentage overlap between repertoires was computed as shared unique clonotypes divided by the size of the smaller repertoire. Repertoire richness was assessed with RTK rarefaction, the Chao1 estimator, and Recon v2.1 estimates of unobserved clonotypes. For all TCRbeta clonotypes obtained by the gDNA method from several donors, generation probabilities were computed with OLGA. TCRdb took over this immuneACCESS table, retaining in-frame rearrangements with V and J assigned. Such tables are incomplete; in checked studies, under half of the missing clones stem from an unresolved V gene, and the remainder is unexplained. Clone size and the V and J calls come from that table; the DNA yielded D and trimming. This sample comprises about 750,000 clones, 80% to 95% of them detected only once. The top ten constitute more than 20% of the sample.

A word on this clone: It has no known antigen specificity. Base quality data are lacking; no much larger clone is found one base away.

This receptor was obtained from a man aged 25 to 40 in good health. The chain links TRBV27 with TRBJ2-7; 7 middle bases align to TRBD1. What was sequenced was naive CD8+ T cells sorted from blood. Read against the paper, the sample's cell subset or site label means: CD45RA+CCR7+. The CDR3 is CASRQGISYEQYF. DNA sequence: TGTGCCAGCAGACAGGGGATTTCCTACGAGCAGTACTTC.